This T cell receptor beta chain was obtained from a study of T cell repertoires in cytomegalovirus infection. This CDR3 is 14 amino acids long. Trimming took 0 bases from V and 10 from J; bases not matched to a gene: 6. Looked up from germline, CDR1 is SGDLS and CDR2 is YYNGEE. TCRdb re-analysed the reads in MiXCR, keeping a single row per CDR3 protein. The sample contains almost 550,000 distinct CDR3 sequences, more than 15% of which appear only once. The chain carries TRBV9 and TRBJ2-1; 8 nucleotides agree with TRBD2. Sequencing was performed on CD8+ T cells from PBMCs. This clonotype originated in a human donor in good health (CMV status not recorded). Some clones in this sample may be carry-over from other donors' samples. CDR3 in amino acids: CASSVAGGGREQFF. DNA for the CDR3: TGTGCCAGCAGCGTAGCGGGGGGGGGACGGGAGCAGTTCTTC.